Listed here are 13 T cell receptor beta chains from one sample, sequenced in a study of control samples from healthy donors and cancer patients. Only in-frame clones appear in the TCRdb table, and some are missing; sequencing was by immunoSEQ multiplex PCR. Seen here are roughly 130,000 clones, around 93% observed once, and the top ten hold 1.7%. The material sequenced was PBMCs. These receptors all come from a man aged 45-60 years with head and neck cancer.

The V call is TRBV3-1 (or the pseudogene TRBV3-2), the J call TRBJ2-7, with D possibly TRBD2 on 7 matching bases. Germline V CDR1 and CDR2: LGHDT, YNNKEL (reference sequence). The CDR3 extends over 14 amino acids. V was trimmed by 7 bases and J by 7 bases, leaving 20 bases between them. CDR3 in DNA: TGTGCCAGCACCATTTGGGGGGGGCCGCGGGAGCAGTACTTC. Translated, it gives CASTIWGGPREQYF.

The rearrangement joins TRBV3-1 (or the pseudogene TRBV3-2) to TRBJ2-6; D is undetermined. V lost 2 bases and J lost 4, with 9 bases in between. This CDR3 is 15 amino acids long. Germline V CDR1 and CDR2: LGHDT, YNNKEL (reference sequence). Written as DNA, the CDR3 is TGTGCCAGCAGCCAATCGGGCGCGGGGGCCAACGTCCTGACTTTC. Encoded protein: CASSQSGAGANVLTF.

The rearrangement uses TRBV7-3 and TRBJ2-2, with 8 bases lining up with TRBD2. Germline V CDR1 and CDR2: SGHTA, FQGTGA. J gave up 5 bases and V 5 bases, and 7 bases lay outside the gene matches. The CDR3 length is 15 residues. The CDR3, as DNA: TGTGCCAGCAGCCCCTGGCGGGGGGCAACCGGGGAGCTGTTTTTT. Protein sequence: CASSPWRGATGELFF.

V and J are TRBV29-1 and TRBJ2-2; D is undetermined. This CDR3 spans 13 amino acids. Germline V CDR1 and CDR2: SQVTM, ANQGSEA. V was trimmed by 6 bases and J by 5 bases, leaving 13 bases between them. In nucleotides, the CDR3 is TGCAGCGTCGGTGGGGTAGGAACCGGGGAGCTGTTTTTT. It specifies CSVGGVGTGELFF.

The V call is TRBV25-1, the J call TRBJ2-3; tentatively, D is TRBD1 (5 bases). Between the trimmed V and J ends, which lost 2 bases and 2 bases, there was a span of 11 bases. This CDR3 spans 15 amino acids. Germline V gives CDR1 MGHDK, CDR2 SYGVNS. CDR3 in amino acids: CASSEPEGDTDTQYF. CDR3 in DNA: TGTGCCAGCAGTGAACCCGAAGGGGACACAGATACGCAGTATTTT. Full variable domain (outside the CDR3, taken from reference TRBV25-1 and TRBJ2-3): EADIYQTPRYLVIGTGKKITLECSQTMGHDKMYWYQQDPGMELHLIHYSYGVNSTEKGDLSSESTVSRIRTEHFPLTLESARPSHTSQYLCASSEPEGDTDTQYFGPGTRLTVL.

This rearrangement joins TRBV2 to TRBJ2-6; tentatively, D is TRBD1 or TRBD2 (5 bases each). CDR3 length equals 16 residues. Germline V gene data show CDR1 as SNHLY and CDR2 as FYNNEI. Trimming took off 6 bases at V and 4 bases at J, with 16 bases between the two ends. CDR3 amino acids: CASRPNVGVGANVLTF. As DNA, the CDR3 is TGTGCCAGCAGACCAAACGTGGGGGTGGGGGCCAACGTCCTGACTTTC.

This chain's CDR3 is CASSQWRESNEQFF. In DNA form, the CDR3 reads TGTGCCAGCAGCCAATGGAGGGAGAGCAATGAGCAGTTCTTC. The rearrangement joins TRBV3-1 (or the pseudogene TRBV3-2) to TRBJ2-1; D is perhaps TRBD2 (6 bases). The V end was cut by 2 bases, the J end by 6 bases, with 11 bases between. This CDR3 contains 14 residues. CDR1 and CDR2 from the germline V gene are LGHDT and YNNKEL (reference sequence).

CDR3 amino acids: CASSLERGAGYTF. For the CDR3, the DNA is TGTGCCAGCAGCTTAGAAAGGGGGGCTGGCTACACCTTC. The chain combines TRBV7-2 with TRBJ1-2; perhaps TRBD1 as D (6 bases). CDR3 length: 13 amino acids. V lost 1 base and J lost 7, with 10 bases in between. Germline values: CDR1 SGHTA, CDR2 FQGNSA.

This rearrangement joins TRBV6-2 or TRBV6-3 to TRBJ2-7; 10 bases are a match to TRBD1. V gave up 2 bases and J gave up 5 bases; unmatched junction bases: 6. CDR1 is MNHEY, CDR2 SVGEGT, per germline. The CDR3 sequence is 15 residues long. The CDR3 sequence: CASSYRDRGVDEQYF. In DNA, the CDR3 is TGTGCCAGCAGTTACCGGGACAGGGGAGTGGACGAGCAGTACTTC.

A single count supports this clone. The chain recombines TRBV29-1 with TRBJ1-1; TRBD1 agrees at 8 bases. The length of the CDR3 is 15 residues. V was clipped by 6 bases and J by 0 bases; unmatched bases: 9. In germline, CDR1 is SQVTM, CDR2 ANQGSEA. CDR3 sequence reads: CSVRTGQIMNTEAFF. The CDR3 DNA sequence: TGCAGCGTCCGGACAGGGCAGATCATGAACACTGAAGCTTTCTTT.

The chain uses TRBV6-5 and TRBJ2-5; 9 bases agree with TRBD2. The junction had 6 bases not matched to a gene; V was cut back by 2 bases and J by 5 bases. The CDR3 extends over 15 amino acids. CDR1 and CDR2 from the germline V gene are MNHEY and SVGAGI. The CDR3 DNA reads TGTGCCAGCAGTTACCGAGCGGGGGGACGGGAGACCCAGTACTTC. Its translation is CASSYRAGGRETQYF.

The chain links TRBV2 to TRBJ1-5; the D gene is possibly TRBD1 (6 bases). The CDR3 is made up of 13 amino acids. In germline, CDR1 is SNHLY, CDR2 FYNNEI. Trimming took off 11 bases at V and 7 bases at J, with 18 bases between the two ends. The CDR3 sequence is CAGSQGKVQPQHF. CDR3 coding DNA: TGTGCCGGATCCCAGGGGAAGGTACAGCCCCAGCATTTT.

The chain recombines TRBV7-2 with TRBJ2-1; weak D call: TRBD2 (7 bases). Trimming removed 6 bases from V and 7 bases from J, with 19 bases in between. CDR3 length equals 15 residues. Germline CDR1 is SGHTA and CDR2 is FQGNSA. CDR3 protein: CASRDRRGALNEQFF. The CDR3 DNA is TGTGCCAGCAGGGACCGTCGGGGGGCTCTGAATGAGCAGTTCTTC.